This TCR beta chain was recovered during a study of cytomegalovirus exposure and HLA in healthy donors. Study-wide context: Later analysis reported that the roughly 120 validation repertoires shared the platform of the approximately 670 first-cohort repertoires. Broader study findings: Listed as cytomegalovirus-associated were more than 150 TCR beta chains. According to reports, the classifier identified cytomegalovirus status with high specificity and sensitivity.

V lost 4 bases to trimming and J lost 4 bases; unmatched junction nucleotides: 3. This CDR3 spans 15 amino acids. Separation from the approximately 670-subject first cohort characterized the roughly 130-subject validation cohort, to which the donors belonged. In regard to this clone: Its matching antigen is unknown.

TCRdb's table, derived via immunoSEQ multiplex PCR, lists solely in-frame clones and lacks some. This table holds tens of thousands of clones, approximately 93% found once. This TCR came from a woman aged 25 to 39 in good health and CMV-seropositive. V is TRBV5-7 and J is TRBJ2-1; the match to TRBD2 covers 12 bases. TRBV5-7 is an ORF for which the function is uncertain. The sample comprised PBMCs. The CDR3 DNA reads as TGTGCCAGCAGCAGGACTAGCGGGGCTTACAATGAGCAGTTCTTC. Protein product: CASSRTSGAYNEQFF.